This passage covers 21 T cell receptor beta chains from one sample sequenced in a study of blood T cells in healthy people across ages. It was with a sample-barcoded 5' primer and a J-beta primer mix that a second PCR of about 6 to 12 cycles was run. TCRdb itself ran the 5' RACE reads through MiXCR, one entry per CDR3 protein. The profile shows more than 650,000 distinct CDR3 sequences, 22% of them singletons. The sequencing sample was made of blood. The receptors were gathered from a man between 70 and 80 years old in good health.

CDR3 nucleotide sequence: TGCAGTGCTAGAGATCCGTATAATGAAAAACTGTTTTTT. This codes for CSARDPYNEKLFF. V and J are TRBV20-1 and TRBJ1-4; D not resolved. The germline V gene encodes CDR1 DFQATT and CDR2 SNEGSKA (reference sequence). V was clipped by 0 bases and J by 4 bases, with 6 bases between them. This CDR3 is built from 13 residues.

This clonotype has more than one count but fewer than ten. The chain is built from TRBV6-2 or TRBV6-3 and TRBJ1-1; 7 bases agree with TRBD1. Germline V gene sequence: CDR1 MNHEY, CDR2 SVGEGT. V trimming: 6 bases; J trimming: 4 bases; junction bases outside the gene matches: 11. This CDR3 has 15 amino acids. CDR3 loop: CASSATRQGGTEAFF. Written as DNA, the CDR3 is TGTGCCAGCAGCGCGACGAGACAGGGAGGCACTGAAGCTTTCTTT.

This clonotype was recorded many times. The CDR3, as DNA: TGCAGCGTTGAGCAACAGGGGCTCGTTGGTGGCTACACCTTC. Translated: CSVEQQGLVGGYTF. The rearrangement links TRBV29-1 to TRBJ1-2; TRBD1 matches 7 bases. With V trimmed by 3 bases and J by 7 bases, 11 bases remained unmatched. The CDR3 consists of 14 residues. Germline V gives CDR1 SQVTM, CDR2 ANQGSEA.

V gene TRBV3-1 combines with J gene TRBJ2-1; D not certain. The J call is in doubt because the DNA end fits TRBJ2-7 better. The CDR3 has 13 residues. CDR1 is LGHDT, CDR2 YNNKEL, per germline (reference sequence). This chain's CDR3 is CASSQLGPYEQYF. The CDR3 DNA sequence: TGTGCCAGCAGCCAACTCGGACCCTACGAGCAGTACTTC.

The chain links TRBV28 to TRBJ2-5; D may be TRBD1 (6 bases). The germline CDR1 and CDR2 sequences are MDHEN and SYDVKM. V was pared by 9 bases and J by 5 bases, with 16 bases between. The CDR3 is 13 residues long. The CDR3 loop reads CARVDRFCETQYF. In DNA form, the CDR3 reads TGTGCCAGGGTCGACAGGTTTTGTGAGACCCAGTACTTC.

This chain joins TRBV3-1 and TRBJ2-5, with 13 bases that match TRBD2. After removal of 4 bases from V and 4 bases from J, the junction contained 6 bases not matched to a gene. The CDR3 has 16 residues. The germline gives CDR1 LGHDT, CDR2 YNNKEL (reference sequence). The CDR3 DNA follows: TGTGCCAGCAGCCGACAAACTAGCGGGAGGGTAGAGACCCAGTACTTC. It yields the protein CASSRQTSGRVETQYF.

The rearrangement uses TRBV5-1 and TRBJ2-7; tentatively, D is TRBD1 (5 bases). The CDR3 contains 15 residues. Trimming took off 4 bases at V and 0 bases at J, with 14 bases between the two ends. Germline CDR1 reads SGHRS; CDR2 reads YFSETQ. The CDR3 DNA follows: TGCGCCAGCAGCACCGAGACAGTCTACTCCTACGAGCAGTACTTC. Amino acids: CASSTETVYSYEQYF.

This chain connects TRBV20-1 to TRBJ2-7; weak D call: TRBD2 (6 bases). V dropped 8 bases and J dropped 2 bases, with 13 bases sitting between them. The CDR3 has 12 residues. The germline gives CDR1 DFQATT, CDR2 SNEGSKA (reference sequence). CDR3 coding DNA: TGCAGTTCCCAGACTAGGACCTACGAGCAGTACTTC. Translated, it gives CSSQTRTYEQYF.

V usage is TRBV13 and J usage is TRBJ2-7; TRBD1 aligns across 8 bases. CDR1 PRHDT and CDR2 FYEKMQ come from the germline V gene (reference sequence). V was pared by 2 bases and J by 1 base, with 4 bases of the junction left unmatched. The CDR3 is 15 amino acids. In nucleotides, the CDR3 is TGTGCCAGCAGCTTACGGGGACAGGAGTCCTACGAGCAGTACTTC. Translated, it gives CASSLRGQESYEQYF.

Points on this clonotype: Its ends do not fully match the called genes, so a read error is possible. The CDR3 DNA follows: TGTACCATCAGTGAGCCGGACAGGGGGATTTACAATGAGCAGTTCTTC. Translating gives CTISEPDRGIYNEQFF. The chain links TRBV10-3 to TRBJ2-1; 10 nucleotides align to TRBD1. The length of the CDR3 is 16 residues. Germline V gene lookup returns CDR1 ENHRY and CDR2 SYGVKD.

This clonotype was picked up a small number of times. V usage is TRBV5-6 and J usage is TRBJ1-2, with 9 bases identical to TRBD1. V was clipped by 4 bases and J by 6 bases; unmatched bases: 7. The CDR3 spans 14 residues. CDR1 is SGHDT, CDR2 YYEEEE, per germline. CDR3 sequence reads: CASSPGTGFNGYTF. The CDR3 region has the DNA TGTGCCAGCAGCCCGGGGACAGGGTTTAATGGCTACACCTTC. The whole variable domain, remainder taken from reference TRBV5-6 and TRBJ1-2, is DAGVTQSPTHLIKTRGQQVTLRCSPKSGHDTVSWYQQALGQGPQFIFQYYEEEERQRGNFPDRFSGHQFPNYSSELNVNALLLGDSALYLCASSPGTGFNGYTFGSGTRLTVV.

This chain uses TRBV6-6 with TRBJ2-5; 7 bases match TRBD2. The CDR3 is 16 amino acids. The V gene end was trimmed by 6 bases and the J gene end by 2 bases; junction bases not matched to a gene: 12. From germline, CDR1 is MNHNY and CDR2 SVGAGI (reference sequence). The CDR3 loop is CASSHGTNWIQETQYF. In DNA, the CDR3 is TGTGCCAGCAGCCATGGGACTAACTGGATACAAGAGACCCAGTACTTC.

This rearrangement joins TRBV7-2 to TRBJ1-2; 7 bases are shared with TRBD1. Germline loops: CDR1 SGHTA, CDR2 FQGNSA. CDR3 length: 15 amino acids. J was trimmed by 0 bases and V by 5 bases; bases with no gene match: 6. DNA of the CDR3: TGTGCCAGCAGCCGGGACAGAAATTCTAACTATGGCTACACCTTC. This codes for CASSRDRNSNYGYTF.

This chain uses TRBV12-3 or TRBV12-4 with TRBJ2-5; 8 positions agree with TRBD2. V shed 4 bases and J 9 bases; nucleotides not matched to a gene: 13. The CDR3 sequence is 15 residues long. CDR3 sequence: CASSSAGTRVGAQYF. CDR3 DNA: TGTGCCAGCAGTTCCGCCGGGACTAGGGTTGGGGCCCAGTACTTC.

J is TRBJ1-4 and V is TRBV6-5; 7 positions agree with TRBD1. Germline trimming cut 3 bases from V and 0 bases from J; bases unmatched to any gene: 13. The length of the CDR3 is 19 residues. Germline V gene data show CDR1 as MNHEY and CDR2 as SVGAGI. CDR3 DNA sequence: TGTGCCAGCAGTTATTCCCTCGGAGGGGGCCTTACAACTAATGAAAAACTGTTTTTT. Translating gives CASSYSLGGGLTTNEKLFF.

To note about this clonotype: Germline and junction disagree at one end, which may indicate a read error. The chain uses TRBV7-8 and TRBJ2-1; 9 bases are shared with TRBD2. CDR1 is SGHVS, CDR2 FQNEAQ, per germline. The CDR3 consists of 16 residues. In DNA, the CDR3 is TGTGCCAGCAGATTAGCGGGAGCCTATTCCTACAATGAGCAGTTCTTC. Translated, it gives CASRLAGAYSYNEQFF.

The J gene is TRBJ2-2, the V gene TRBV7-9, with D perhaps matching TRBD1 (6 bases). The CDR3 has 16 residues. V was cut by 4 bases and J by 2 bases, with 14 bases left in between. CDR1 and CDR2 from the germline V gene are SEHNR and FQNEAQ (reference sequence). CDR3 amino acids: CASSSQGLLNTGELFF. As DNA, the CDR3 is TGTGCCAGCAGCTCCCAGGGGTTGTTAAACACCGGGGAGCTGTTTTTT.

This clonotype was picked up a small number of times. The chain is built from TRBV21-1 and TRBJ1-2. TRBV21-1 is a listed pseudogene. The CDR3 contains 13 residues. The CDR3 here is CASSKEYCYGYTF. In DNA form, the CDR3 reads TGTGCCAGCAGCAAAGAGTACTGCTATGGCTACACCTTC.

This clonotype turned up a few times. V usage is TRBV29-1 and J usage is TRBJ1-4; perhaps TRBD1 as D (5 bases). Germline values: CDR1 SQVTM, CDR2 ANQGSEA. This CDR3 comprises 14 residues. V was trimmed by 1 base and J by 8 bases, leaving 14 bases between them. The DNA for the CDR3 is TGCAGCGTTGAAGTTGGGGCCTCCGGGGAAAAACTGTTTTTT. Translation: CSVEVGASGEKLFF.

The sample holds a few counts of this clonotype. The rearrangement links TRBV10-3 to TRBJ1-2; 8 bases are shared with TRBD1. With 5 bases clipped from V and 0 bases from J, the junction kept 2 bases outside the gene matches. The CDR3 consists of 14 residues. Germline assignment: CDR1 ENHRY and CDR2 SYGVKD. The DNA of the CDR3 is TGTGCCATCAGTTTGACAGGGGCTAACTATGGCTACACCTTC. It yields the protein CAISLTGANYGYTF.

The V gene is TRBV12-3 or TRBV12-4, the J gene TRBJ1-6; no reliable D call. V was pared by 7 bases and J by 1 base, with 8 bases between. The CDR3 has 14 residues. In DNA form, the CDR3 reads TGTGCCAGCAACCCTGGGTCCTATAATTCACCCCTCCACTTT. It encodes CASNPGSYNSPLHF.